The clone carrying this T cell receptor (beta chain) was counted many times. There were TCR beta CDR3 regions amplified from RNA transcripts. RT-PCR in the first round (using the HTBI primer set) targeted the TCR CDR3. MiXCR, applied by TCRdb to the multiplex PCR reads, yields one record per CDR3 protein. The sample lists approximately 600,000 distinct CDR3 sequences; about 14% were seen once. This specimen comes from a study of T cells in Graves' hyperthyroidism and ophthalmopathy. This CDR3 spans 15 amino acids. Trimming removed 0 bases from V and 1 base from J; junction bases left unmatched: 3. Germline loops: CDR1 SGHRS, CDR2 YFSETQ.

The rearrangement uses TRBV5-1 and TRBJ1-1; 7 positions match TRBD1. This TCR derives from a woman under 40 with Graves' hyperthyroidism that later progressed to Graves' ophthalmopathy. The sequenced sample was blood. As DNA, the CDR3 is TGCGCCAGCAGCTTGGACAGGGGTCCGAACACTGAAGCTTTCTTT. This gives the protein CASSLDRGPNTEAFF.